The 4 T cell receptor beta chains below were found in one sample sequenced in a study of memory CD4+ T cells and cytomegalovirus serostatus. Single viable CD3+CD4+CD8-CD45RO+ cells were sorted as the memory CD4+ T cells. TCRdb keeps only in-frame clones here, not all; method: immunoSEQ multiplex PCR. The table shows 50,000 to 55,000 clones, with around 82% occurring only once. The material sequenced was memory CD4+ T cells from blood. The receptors stem from an adult in good health and CMV-seronegative.

This chain connects TRBV7-2 to TRBJ1-5; 12 bases match TRBD1. Germline-derived CDR1 and CDR2 are SGHTA and FQGNSA. The V gene end was trimmed by 5 bases and the J gene end by 9 bases; junction bases not matched to a gene: 8. This CDR3 contains 15 residues. The CDR3 DNA is TGTGCCAGCAGCCCAGGGGGGACAGGGGGCCGGCCCCAGCATTTT. It translates to CASSPGGTGGRPQHF. Complete variable domain (other parts from reference TRBV7-2 and TRBJ1-5): GAGVSQSPSNKVTEKGKDVELRCDPISGHTALYWYRQSLGQGLEFLIYFQGNSAPDKSGLPSDRFSAERTGGSVSTLTIQRTQQEDSAVYLCASSPGGTGGRPQHFGDGTRLSIL.

This clone was picked up a small number of times. V is TRBV19 and J is TRBJ2-3; TRBD2 matches at 8 bases. The CDR3 runs 13 residues. The junction had 1 base not matched to a gene; V was cut back by 3 bases and J by 5 bases. Germline CDR1 and CDR2: LNHDA and SQIVND (reference sequence). For the CDR3, the DNA is TGTGCCAGTAGTATTAGCGGGGAAGATACGCAGTATTTT. This gives the protein CASSISGEDTQYF.

This chain connects TRBV5-1 to TRBJ1-5, with TRBD1 matching over 9 bases. Germline V CDR1 and CDR2: SGHRS, YFSETQ. V gave up 4 bases and J gave up 5 bases; unmatched junction bases: 7. This CDR3 region has 15 residues. The CDR3, as DNA: TGCGCCAGCAGCGTCGGGACAGGGACTGATCAGCCCCAGCATTTT. It codes for CASSVGTGTDQPQHF.

The J gene is TRBJ1-1, the V gene TRBV6-1; 7 bases are a match to TRBD1. The CDR3 consists of 16 residues. Germline V gene sequence: CDR1 MNHNS, CDR2 SASEGT. The V and J ends lost 0 bases and 0 bases, in that order; junction bases with no gene match: 4. The CDR3 DNA follows: TGTGCCAGCAGTGAAGCGCAGGGGGTCATGAACACTGAAGCTTTCTTT. Amino acids: CASSEAQGVMNTEAFF.